Each of the 5 T cell receptor beta chains below was sequenced from the same sample in a study of human T cells and chemical hapten exposure. Described time point: patch test 1, 2 weeks after DPC sensitization. The treatment denotes: therapeutic diphenylcyclopropenone sensitization with weekly scalp DPC. In TCRdb, the RACE reads were re-called with MiXCR into one record per CDR3 protein. The table includes some 120,000 distinct CDR3 sequences, 12% detected once. This specimen consisted of whole blood, obtained in connection with sensitization to the hapten diphenylcyclopropenone (DPC). These receptors all come from a woman aged 45 to 65 with alopecia areata. Some clones in this sample may be carry-over from other donors' samples.

The chain links TRBV2 to TRBJ1-4; no firm D call. CDR1 is SNHLY and CDR2 is FYNNEI in the germline V gene. V lost 4 bases and J 2 bases, leaving 8 bases between the germline ends. The CDR3 has 14 residues. The CDR3 nucleotides are TGTGCCAGCAGTGTCTTAGCTACTAATGAAAAACTGTTTTTT. Protein: CASSVLATNEKLFF. Full variable domain (remainder filled in from reference TRBV2 and TRBJ1-4): EPEVTQTPSHQVTQMGQEVILRCVPISNHLYFYWYRQILGQKVEFLVSFYNNEISEKSEIFDDQFSVERPDGSNFTLKIRSTKLEDSAMYFCASSVLATNEKLFFGSGTQLSVL.

The V call is TRBV29-1, the J call TRBJ1-1; 7 bases agree with TRBD1. CDR3 size: 13 residues. Germline V gene lookup returns CDR1 SQVTM and CDR2 ANQGSEA. With 7 bases clipped from V and 4 bases from J, the junction kept 9 bases outside the gene matches. CDR3 residues: CSAPEGAGTEAFF. DNA of the CDR3: TGCAGCGCACCCGAGGGGGCTGGCACTGAAGCTTTCTTT.

There are a few counts of this clonotype. The chain has TRBV5-1 and TRBJ1-4; a possible D gene is TRBD1 (6 bases). V shed 4 bases and J shed 0 bases, with 10 bases lying between them. From germline, CDR1 is SGHRS and CDR2 YFSETQ. CDR3 length: 15 residues. This CDR3 reads CASSPGTTTNEKLFF. In DNA form, the CDR3 reads TGCGCCAGCAGCCCGGGGACAACAACTAATGAAAAACTGTTTTTT.

This clonotype has ten or more counts. The chain carries TRBV11-2 and TRBJ1-3; no definite D call. CDR3 length: 17 residues. The V gene's germline CDR1 is SGHAT and CDR2 FQNNGV. Trimming stripped 5 bases from V and 4 bases from J, with 21 bases between. The CDR3 protein is CASSENPMRERGNTIYF. The DNA of the CDR3 is TGTGCCAGCAGCGAAAACCCCATGCGGGAGAGGGGAAACACCATATATTTT.

This clonotype appeared a few times. V gene TRBV2 combines with J gene TRBJ1-5, with 7 bases matching TRBD1. Germline V gene data show CDR1 as SNHLY and CDR2 as FYNNEI. The CDR3 extends over 16 amino acids. Trimming removed 4 bases from V and 1 base from J; junction bases left unmatched: 7. CDR3 loop: CASSGTGILSNQPQHF. CDR3 DNA: TGTGCCAGCAGTGGGACAGGCATTTTAAGCAATCAGCCCCAGCATTTT.